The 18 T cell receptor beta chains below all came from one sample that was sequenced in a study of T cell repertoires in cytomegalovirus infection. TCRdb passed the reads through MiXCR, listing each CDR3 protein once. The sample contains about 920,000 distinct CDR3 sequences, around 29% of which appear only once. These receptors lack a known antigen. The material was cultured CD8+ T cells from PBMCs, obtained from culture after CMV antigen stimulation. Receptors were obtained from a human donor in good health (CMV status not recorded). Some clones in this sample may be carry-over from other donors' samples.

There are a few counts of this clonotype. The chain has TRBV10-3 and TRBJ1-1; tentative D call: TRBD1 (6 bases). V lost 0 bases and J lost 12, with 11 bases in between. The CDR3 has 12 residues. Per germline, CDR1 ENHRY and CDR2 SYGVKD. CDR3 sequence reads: CAISESRQGTFF. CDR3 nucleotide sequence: TGTGCCATCAGTGAGTCGAGGCAGGGGACTTTCTTT.

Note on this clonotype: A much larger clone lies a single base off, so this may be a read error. In DNA form, the CDR3 reads TGTGCCAGCAGCTCCCAGAGGGCCCCCCGATATGAGCAGTTCTTC. This translates into CASSSQRAPRYEQFF. This chain uses TRBV7-4 with TRBJ2-1, with D perhaps TRBD2 (5 bases). CDR1 is SGHVT, CDR2 SQSDAQ, per germline. V dropped 4 bases and J dropped 8 bases, with 18 bases sitting between them. There are 15 residues in the CDR3.

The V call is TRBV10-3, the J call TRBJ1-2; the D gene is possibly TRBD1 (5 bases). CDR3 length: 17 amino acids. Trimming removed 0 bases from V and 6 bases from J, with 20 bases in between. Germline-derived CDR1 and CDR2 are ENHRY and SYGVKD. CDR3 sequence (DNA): TGTGCCATCAGTGAGTCGAATGGAGGGATCGGGGGTGATGGCTACACCTTC. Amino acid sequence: CAISESNGGIGGDGYTF.

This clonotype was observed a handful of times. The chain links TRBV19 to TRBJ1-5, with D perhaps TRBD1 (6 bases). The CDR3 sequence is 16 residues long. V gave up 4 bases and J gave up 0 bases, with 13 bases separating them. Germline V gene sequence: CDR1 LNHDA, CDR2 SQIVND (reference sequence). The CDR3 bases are TGTGCCAGTAGTAGGGACACGAAGTATAGCAATCAGCCCCAGCATTTT. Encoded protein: CASSRDTKYSNQPQHF.

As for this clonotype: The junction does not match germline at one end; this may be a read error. The CDR3 loop is CASSEGFRLDRAYEQYF. The CDR3 bases are TGTGCCAGCAGTGAAGGATTTCGTCTGGACAGAGCCTACGAGCAATACTTC. The chain combines TRBV2 with TRBJ2-7; weak D call: TRBD1 (6 bases). The CDR3 is 17 amino acids. Germline CDR1 is SNHLY and CDR2 is FYNNEI.

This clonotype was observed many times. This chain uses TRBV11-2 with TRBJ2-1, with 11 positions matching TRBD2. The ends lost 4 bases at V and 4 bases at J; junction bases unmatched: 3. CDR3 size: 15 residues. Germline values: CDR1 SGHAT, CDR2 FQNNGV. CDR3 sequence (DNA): TGTGCCAGCAGCTCGGGACTAGCGGTGTACAATGAGCAGTTCTTC. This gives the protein CASSSGLAVYNEQFF.

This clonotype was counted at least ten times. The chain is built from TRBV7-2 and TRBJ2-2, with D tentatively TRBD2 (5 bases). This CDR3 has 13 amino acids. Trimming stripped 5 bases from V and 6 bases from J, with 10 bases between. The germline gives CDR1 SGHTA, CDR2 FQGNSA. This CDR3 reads CASSPVGAGELFF. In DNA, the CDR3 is TGTGCCAGCAGCCCCGTCGGGGCCGGGGAGCTGTTTTTT. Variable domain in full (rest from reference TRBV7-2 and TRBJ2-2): GAGVSQSPSNKVTEKGKDVELRCDPISGHTALYWYRQSLGQGLEFLIYFQGNSAPDKSGLPSDRFSAERTGGSVSTLTIQRTQQEDSAVYLCASSPVGAGELFFGEGSRLTVL.

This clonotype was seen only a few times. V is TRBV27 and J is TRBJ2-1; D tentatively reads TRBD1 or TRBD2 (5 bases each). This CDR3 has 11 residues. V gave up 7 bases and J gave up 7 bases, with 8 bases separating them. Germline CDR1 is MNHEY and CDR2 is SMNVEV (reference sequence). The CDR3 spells CASNEGNEQFF. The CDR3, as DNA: TGTGCCAGCAACGAGGGGAATGAGCAGTTCTTC.

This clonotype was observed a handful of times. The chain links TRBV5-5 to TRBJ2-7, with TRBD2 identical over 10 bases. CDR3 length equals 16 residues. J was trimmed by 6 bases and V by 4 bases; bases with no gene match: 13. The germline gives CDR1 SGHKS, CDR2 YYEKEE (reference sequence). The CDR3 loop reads CASSQGSASGGLEQYV. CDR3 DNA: TGTGCCAGCAGCCAAGGGTCGGCTAGCGGGGGCCTCGAGCAGTACGTC.

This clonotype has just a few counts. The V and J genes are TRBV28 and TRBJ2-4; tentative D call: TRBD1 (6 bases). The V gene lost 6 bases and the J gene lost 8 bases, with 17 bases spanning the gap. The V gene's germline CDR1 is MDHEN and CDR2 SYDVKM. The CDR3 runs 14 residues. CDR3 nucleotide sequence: TGTGCCAGCAGCCCCTGGACAGTTCAGGACATTCAGTACTTC. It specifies CASSPWTVQDIQYF.

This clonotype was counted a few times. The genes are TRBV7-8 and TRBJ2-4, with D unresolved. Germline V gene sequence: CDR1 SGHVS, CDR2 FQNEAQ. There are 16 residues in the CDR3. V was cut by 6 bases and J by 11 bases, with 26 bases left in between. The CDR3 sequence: CASSQSRGLGSWVQYF. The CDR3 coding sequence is TGTGCCAGCAGTCAAAGCCGTGGGTTGGGAAGTTGGGTTCAGTACTTC.

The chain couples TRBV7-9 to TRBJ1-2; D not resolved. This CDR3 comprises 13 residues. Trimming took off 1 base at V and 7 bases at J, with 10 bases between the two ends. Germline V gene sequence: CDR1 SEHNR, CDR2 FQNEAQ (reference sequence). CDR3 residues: CASSLEGHSGYTF. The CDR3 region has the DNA TGTGCCAGCAGCTTAGAAGGTCATAGTGGCTACACCTTC.

This chain's CDR3 is CASSVMKGYTF. The CDR3 coding sequence is TGTGCCAGCAGCGTAATGAAGGGCTACACCTTC. The V gene is TRBV9, the J gene TRBJ1-2; D gene uncertain. The germline gives CDR1 SGDLS, CDR2 YYNGEE. Trimming removed 1 base at V and 8 bases at J, with 6 bases between. The CDR3 spans 11 residues.

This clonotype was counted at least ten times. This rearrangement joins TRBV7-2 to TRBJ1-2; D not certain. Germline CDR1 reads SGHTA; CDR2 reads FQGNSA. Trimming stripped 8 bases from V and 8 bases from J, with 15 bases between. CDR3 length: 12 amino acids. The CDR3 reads CASQARSGGYTF. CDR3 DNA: TGTGCCAGCCAGGCGAGGTCGGGCGGCTACACCTTC.

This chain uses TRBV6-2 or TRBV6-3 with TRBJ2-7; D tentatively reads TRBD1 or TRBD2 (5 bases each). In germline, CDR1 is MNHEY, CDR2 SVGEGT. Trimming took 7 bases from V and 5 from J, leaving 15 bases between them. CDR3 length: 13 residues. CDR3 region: CASKKGAGHEQYV. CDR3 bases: TGTGCCAGCAAGAAAGGGGCGGGCCACGAGCAGTACGTC.

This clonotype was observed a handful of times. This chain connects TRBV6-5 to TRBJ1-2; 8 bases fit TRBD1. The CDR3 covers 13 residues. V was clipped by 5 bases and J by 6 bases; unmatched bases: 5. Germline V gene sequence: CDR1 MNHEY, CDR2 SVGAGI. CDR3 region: CASSGGTGHGYTF. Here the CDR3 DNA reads TGTGCCAGCAGTGGCGGGACAGGCCATGGCTACACCTTC.

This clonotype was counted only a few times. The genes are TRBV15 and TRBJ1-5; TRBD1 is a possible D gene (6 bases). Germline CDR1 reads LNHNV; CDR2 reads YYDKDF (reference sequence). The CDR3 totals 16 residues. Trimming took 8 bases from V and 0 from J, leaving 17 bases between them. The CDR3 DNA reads TGTGCCACCGTCAACAGGGATCTTGATAGCAATCAGCCCCAGCATTTT. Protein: CATVNRDLDSNQPQHF.

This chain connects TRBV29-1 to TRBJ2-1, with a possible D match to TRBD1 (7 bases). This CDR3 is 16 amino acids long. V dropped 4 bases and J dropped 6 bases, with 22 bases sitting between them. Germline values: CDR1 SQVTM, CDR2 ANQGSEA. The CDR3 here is CSVAGKTGRQLNEQFF. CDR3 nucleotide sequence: TGCAGCGTTGCCGGGAAGACAGGGAGGCAGCTCAATGAGCAGTTCTTC.